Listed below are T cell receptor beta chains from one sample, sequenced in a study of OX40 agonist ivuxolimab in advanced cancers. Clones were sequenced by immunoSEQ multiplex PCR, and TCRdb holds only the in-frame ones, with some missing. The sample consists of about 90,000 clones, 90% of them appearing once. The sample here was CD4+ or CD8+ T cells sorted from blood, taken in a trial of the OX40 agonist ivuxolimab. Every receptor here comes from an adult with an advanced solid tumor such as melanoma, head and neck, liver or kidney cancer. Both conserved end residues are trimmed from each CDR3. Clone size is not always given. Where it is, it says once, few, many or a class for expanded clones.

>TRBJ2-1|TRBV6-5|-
ASTGRTGGHNEQF
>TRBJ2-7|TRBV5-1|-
ASSYGQQRNEQY
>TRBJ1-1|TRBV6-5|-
ASSRYTEAF
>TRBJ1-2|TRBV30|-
AWSVPGGATYGYT
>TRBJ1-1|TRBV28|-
ASSLIRGLAF
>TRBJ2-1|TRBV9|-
ASRSGGNYNEQF
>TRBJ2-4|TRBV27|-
ASSLRGPQETLAKNIQY
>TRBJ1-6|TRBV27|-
ASSLSIRGAYNSPLH
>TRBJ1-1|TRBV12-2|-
ASRLGQGGTEAF
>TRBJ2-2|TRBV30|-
AWRLQGVLF
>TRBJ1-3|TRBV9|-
ASSVEGGRNTIY
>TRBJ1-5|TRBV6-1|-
ATESGGGGNQPQH
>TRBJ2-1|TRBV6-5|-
ASSLAGGYNEQF
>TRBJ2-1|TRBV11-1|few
ASSSRDRAKNEQF
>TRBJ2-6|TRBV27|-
ASSLPAGSGANVLT
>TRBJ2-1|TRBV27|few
ASQTSVDNEQF